The sequence of this TCR beta chain was determined in a study of OX40 agonist ivuxolimab in advanced cancers. General study results and limits: Dosing at 0.1 to 3.0 mg/kg was accompanied by clonal expansion of CD4+ and CD8+ blood T cells by week 6.

Comments on this clone: Antigen: not known.

Measured with immunoSEQ multiplex PCR; TCRdb has only the in-frame clones, and not every one. In the table there are tens of thousands of clones, roughly 94% of which are singletons. Trimming cost V 6 bases and J 0 bases, with 14 bases left between them. Germline CDR1 reads PRHDT; CDR2 reads FYEKMQ (reference sequence). The CDR3 loop spans 15 amino acids. The clonotype originates from an adult with an advanced solid tumor such as melanoma, head and neck, liver or kidney cancer. The sample consisted of CD4+ or CD8+ T cells sorted from blood, taken in a trial of the OX40 agonist ivuxolimab. The chain is built from TRBV13 and TRBJ1-1; D is perhaps TRBD1 (5 bases). The CDR3 sequence: CASRAKGLLNTEAFF. CDR3 nucleotide sequence: TGTGCCAGCAGAGCAAAGGGACTGCTGAACACTGAAGCTTTCTTT.